This T cell receptor (beta chain) was captured in a study of blood T cell repertoires in COVID-19. Whole-study context: Nucleic acid was either cDNA or gDNA, and it came from T cells, B-cell-depleted T cells, or PBMCs.

Only in-frame clones appear in the TCRdb table, and some are missing; sequencing was by immunoSEQ multiplex PCR. Of approximately 200,000 clones listed, about 87% were seen once; the top ten hold less than 1.5%. In assigning cohorts, the study relied on participant-reported clinical history. Two consecutive negative NP/OP PCR tests, clearance, or resolved symptoms defined Cohort 3 recovery. This clone was recorded a few times. The germline CDR1 and CDR2 sequences are MRHNA and SNTAGT. J was trimmed by 0 bases and V by 6 bases; bases with no gene match: 3. The CDR3 spans 16 residues. The TCR sequence derives from a man aged 30 to 45 who had recovered from COVID-19. Input material: PBMCs or T cells enriched from blood (not recorded which). V is TRBV6-4 and J is TRBJ2-6; TRBD1 matches 9 bases. CDR3 coding DNA: TGTGCCAGCAGCGGGACAGGGAGCTCTGGGGCCAACGTCCTGACTTTC. It translates to CASSGTGSSGANVLTF.